These 5 T cell receptor beta chains were all obtained from the same sample, sequenced in a study of blood T cell repertoires in COVID-19. The method was immunoSEQ multiplex PCR; TCRdb's version includes in-frame clones alone and lacks a portion of them. The sample holds 80,000 to 95,000 clones, 85% seen once. Sequences were obtained from peripheral blood. The receptors here all came from a woman in her 70s with acute or convalescent COVID-19.

This sequence joins TRBV6-1 and TRBJ2-7; the D gene is possibly TRBD1 (6 bases). This CDR3 has 16 residues. Per the germline V gene, CDR1 is MNHNS and CDR2 is SASEGT. Trimming took off 3 bases at V and 0 bases at J, with 15 bases between the two ends. CDR3 protein: CASSDLDRRSSYEQYV. As DNA, the CDR3 is TGTGCCAGCAGTGACCTCGACAGGAGGAGCTCCTACGAGCAGTACGTC.

This clone was seen only a few times. CDR3 DNA sequence: TGTGCCAGTAGTATTAGAGGGGGTGGCTACACCTTC. Translated, it gives CASSIRGGGYTF. The J gene is TRBJ1-2, the V gene TRBV19, with a weak D call TRBD1 (6 bases). The CDR3 sequence is 12 residues long. Germline CDR1 and CDR2: LNHDA and SQIVND (reference sequence). Trimming pared 3 bases from V and 7 bases from J, leaving 9 bases between.

This chain joins TRBV7-9 and TRBJ1-1, with D unresolved. The germline V and J ends were trimmed by 5 bases and 1 base, with 14 bases remaining between them. There are 15 residues in the CDR3. Germline values: CDR1 SEHNR, CDR2 FQNEAQ (reference sequence). CDR3 nucleotides: TGTGCCAGCAGCCTCCACGACCGGGAGAACACTGAAGCTTTCTTT. This sequence encodes CASSLHDRENTEAFF. Variable domain in full (rest from reference TRBV7-9 and TRBJ1-1): DTGVSQNPRHKITKRGQNVTFRCDPISEHNRLYWYRQTLGQGPEFLTYFQNEAQLEKSRLLSDRFSAERPKGSFSTLEIQRTEQGDSAMYLCASSLHDRENTEAFFGQGTRLTVV.

This chain's CDR3 is CASSSRDITQPQHF. CDR3 DNA: TGTGCCAGCAGCTCCCGGGACATCACTCAGCCCCAGCATTTT. V is TRBV7-2 and J is TRBJ1-5, with D possibly TRBD1 on 6 matching bases. V lost 4 bases and J lost 6, with 13 bases in between. CDR1 SGHTA and CDR2 FQGNSA come from the germline V gene. The CDR3 runs 14 residues. The full variable domain, with the rest looked up from reference TRBV7-2 and TRBJ1-5, is GAGVSQSPSNKVTEKGKDVELRCDPISGHTALYWYRQSLGQGLEFLIYFQGNSAPDKSGLPSDRFSAERTGGSVSTLTIQRTQQEDSAVYLCASSSRDITQPQHFGDGTRLSIL.

The chain carries TRBV11-3 and TRBJ2-1; 7 positions match TRBD1. Germline trimming cut 7 bases from V and 5 bases from J; bases unmatched to any gene: 17. Germline V gives CDR1 SGHNT, CDR2 YENEEA. This CDR3 has 17 residues. CDR3: CASKIGQESILHNEQFF. For the CDR3, the DNA is TGTGCCAGCAAGATAGGACAGGAGTCAATACTCCACAATGAGCAGTTCTTC.